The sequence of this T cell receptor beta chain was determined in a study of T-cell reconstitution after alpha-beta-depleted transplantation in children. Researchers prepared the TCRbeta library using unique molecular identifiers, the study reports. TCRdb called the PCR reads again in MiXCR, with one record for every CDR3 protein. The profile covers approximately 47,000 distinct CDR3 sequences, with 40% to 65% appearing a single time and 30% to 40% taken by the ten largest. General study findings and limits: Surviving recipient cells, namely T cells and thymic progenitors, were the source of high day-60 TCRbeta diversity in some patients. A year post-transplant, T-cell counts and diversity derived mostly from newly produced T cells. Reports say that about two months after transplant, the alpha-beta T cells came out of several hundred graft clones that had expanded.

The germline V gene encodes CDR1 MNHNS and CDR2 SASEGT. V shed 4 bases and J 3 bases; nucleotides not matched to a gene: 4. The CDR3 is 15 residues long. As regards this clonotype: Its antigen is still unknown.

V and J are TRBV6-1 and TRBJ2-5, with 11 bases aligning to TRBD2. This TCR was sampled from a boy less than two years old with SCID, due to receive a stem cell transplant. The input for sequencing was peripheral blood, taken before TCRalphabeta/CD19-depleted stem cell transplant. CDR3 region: CASSGPGLAEETQYF. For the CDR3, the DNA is TGTGCCAGCAGTGGACCGGGACTAGCGGAAGAGACCCAGTACTTC.